This TCR beta chain is drawn from a study of shared clonotypes between healthy human individuals. Naive CD8 populations comprised CD45RO-negative cells positively selected for CCR7, excluding terminally differentiated effector memory CD45RA+ cells. In regard to this clone: Antigen specificity is unknown.

This CDR3 has 15 amino acids. V gave up 0 bases and J gave up 0 bases, with 7 bases separating them. CDR1 SGHKS and CDR2 YYEKEE come from the germline V gene (reference sequence). Study-wide findings and caveats: Generally, naive subsets (rather than memory subsets) showed larger estimated richness.

Using around 180 ng DNA, around 30,000 T cell genomes, the sorted-subset replicate PCRs were run. Here immunoSEQ multiplex PCR was the method, and the copy in TCRdb shows in-frame clones only, minus some. The table lists roughly 2 million clones, 85% to 95% of them singletons. The chain has TRBV5-5 and TRBJ1-5; the D is unclear. The sample consisted of naive CD8+ T cells sorted from blood. This clonotype was sampled from a man between 18 and 35 years old in good health. DNA for the CDR3: TGTGCCAGCAGCTTGGGTCCTTATAGCAATCAGCCCCAGCATTTT. Translation gives CASSLGPYSNQPQHF.